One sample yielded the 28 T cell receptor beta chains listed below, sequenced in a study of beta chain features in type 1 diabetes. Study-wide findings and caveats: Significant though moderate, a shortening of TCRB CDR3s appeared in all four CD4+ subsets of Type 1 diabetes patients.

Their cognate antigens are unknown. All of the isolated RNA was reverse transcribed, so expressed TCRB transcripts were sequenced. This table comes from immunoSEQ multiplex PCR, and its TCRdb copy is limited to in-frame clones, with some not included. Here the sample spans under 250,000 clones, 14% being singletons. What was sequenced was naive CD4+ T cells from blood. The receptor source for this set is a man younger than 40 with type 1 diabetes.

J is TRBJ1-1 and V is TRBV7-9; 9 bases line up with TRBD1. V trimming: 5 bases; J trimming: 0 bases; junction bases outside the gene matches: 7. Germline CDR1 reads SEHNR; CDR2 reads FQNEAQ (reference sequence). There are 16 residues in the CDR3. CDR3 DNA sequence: TGTGCCAGCAGCCGAGGGGACAGGGACATGAACACTGAAGCTTTCTTT. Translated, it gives CASSRGDRDMNTEAFF.

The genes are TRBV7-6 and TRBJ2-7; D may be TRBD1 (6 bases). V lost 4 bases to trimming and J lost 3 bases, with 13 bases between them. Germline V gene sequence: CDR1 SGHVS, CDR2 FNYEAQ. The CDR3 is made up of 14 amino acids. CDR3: CASSYQGPGYEQYF. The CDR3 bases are TGTGCCAGCAGCTACCAGGGGCCGGGCTACGAGCAGTACTTC.

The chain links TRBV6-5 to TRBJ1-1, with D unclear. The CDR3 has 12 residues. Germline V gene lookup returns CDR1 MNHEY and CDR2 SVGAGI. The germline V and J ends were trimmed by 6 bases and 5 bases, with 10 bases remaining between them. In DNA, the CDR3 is TGTGCCAGCAGCACCCCTAGGACTGAAGCTTTCTTT. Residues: CASSTPRTEAFF.

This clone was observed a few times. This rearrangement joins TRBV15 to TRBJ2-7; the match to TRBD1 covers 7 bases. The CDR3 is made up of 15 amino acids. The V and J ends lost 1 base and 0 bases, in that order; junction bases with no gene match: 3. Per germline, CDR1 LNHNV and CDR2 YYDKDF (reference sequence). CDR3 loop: CATSRAAGGSYEQYF. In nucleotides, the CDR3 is TGTGCCACCAGCAGAGCCGCAGGGGGCTCCTACGAGCAGTACTTC.

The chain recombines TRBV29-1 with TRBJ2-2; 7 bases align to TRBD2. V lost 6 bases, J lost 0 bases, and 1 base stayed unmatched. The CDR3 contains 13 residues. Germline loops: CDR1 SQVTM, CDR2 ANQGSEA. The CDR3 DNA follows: TGCAGCGTCGGGAGGTCGAACACCGGGGAGCTGTTTTTT. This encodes CSVGRSNTGELFF.

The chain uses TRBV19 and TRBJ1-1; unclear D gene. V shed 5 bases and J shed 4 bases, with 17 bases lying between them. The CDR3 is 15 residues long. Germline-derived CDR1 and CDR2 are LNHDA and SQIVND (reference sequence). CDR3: CASSGLRTAGTEAFF. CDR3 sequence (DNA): TGTGCCAGTAGTGGGCTCAGGACGGCGGGCACTGAAGCTTTCTTT.

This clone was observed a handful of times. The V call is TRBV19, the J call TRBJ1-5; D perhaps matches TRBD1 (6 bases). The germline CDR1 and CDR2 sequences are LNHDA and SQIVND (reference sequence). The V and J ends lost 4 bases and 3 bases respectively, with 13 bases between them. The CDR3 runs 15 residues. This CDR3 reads CASSRGGENNQPQHF. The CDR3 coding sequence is TGTGCCAGTAGTAGAGGGGGTGAAAACAATCAGCCCCAGCATTTT.

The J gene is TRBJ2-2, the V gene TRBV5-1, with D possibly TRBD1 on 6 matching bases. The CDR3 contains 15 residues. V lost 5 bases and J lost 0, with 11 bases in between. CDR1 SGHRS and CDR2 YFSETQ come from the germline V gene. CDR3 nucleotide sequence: TGCGCCAGCAGGGAGAGGGGGTCGAACACCGGGGAGCTGTTTTTT. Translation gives CASRERGSNTGELFF. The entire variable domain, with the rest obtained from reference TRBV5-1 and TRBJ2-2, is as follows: KAGVTQTPRYLIKTRGQQVTLSCSPISGHRSVSWYQQTPGQGLQFLFEYFSETQRNKGNFPGRFSGRQFSNSRSEMNVSTLELGDSALYLCASRERGSNTGELFFGEGSRLTVL.

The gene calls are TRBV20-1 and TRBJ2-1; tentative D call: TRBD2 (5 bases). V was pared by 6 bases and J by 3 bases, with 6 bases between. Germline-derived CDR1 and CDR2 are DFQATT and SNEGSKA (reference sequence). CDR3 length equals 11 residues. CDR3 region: CSARDYNEQFF. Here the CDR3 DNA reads TGCAGTGCGAGGGACTACAATGAGCAGTTCTTC.

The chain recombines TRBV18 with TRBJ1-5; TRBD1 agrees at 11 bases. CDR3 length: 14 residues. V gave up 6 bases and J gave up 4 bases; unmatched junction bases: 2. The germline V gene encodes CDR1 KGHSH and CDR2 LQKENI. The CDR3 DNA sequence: TGTGCCAGCTCCGGGACAGGGGGGAATCAGCCCCAGCATTTT. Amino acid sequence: CASSGTGGNQPQHF.

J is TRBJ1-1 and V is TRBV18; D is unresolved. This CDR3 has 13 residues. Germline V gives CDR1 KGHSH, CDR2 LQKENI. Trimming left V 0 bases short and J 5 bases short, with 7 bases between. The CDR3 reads CASSPPGRTEAFF. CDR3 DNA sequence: TGTGCCAGCTCACCACCGGGCCGGACTGAAGCTTTCTTT.

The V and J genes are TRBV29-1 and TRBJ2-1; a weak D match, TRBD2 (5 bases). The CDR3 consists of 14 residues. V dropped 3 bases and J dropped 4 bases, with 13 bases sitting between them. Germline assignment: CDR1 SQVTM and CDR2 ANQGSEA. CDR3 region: CSVEASQVYNEQFF. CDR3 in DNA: TGCAGCGTTGAGGCTAGCCAGGTTTACAATGAGCAGTTCTTC.

CDR3 DNA: TGTGCCACCAGCAGACCCGGGGGGAGGAGGTACGAGCAGTACTTC. This gives the protein CATSRPGGRRYEQYF. The gene calls are TRBV15 and TRBJ2-7; TRBD2 matches at 7 bases. The CDR3 spans 15 residues. V lost 2 bases and J lost 4; bases outside the gene matches: 8. Germline-derived CDR1 and CDR2 are LNHNV and YYDKDF (reference sequence).

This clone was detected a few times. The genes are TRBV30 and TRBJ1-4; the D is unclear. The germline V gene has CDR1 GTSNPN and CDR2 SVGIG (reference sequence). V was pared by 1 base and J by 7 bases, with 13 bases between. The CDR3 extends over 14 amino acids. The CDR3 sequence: CAWSAAGLGEKLFF. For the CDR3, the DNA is TGTGCCTGGAGTGCAGCGGGGTTGGGTGAAAAACTGTTTTTT.

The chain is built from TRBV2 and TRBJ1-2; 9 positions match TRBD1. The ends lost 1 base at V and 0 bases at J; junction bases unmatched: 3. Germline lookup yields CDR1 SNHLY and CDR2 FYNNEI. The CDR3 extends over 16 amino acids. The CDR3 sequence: CASSEGGQGTNYGYTF. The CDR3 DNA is TGTGCCAGCAGTGAAGGAGGACAGGGGACTAACTATGGCTACACCTTC.

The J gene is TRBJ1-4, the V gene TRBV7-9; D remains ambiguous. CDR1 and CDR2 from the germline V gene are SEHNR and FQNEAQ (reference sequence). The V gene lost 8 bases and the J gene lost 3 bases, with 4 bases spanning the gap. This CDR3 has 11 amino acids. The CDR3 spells CASVANEKLFF. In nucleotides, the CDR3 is TGTGCCAGCGTAGCTAATGAAAAACTGTTTTTT. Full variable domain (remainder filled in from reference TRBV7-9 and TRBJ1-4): DTGVSQNPRHKITKRGQNVTFRCDPISEHNRLYWYRQTLGQGPEFLTYFQNEAQLEKSRLLSDRFSAERPKGSFSTLEIQRTEQGDSAMYLCASVANEKLFFGSGTQLSVL.

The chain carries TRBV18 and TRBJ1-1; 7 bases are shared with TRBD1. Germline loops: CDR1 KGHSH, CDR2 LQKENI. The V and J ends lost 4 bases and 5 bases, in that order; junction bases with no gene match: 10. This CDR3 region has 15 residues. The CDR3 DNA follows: TGTGCCAGCTCACAAAAAGGGACAGAGCCAACTGAAGCTTTCTTT. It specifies CASSQKGTEPTEAFF.

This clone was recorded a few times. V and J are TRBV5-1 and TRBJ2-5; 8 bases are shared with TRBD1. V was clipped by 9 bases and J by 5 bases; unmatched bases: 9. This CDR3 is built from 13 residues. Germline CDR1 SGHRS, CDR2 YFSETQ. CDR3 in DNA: TGCGCCACCTCGGACAGGGCGACGGAGACCCAGTACTTC. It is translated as CATSDRATETQYF.

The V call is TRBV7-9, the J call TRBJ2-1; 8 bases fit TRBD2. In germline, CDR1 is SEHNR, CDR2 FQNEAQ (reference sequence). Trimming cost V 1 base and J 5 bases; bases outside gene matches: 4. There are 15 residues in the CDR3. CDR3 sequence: CASSLGFSGDNEQFF. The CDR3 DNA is TGTGCCAGCAGCTTAGGATTTAGCGGGGACAATGAGCAGTTCTTC.

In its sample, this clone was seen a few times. This CDR3 is CASSLVAGMNTEAFF. Here the CDR3 DNA reads TGTGCCAGCAGCTTAGTAGCGGGAATGAACACTGAAGCTTTCTTT. V usage is TRBV11-3 and J usage is TRBJ1-1; D gene ambiguous. Germline V CDR1 and CDR2: SGHNT, YENEEA. Trimming stripped 1 base from V and 0 bases from J, with 9 bases between. The CDR3 is 15 amino acids.

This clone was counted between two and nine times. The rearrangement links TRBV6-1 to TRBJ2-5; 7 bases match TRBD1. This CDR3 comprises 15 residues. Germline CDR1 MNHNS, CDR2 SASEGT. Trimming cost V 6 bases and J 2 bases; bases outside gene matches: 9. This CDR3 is CASSKGDRSQETQYF. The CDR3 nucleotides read TGTGCCAGCAGCAAGGGGGACAGATCACAAGAGACCCAGTACTTC.

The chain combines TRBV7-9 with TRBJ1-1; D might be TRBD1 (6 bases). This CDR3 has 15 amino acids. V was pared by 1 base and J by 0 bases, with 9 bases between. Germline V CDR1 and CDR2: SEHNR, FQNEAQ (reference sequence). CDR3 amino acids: CASSLGTEMNTEAFF. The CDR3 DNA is TGTGCCAGCAGCTTAGGGACAGAAATGAACACTGAAGCTTTCTTT.

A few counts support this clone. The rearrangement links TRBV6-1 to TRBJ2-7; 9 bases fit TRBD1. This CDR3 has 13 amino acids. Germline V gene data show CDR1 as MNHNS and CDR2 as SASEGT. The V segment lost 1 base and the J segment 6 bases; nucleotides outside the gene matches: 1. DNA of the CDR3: TGTGCCAGCAGTGAAGTGGACAGGGGCGAGCAGTACTTC. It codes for CASSEVDRGEQYF.

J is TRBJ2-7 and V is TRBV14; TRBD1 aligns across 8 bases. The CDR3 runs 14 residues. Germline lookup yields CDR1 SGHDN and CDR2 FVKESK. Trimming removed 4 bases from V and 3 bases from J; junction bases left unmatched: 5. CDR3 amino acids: CASSRQGTYYEQYF. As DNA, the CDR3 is TGTGCCAGCAGCCGACAGGGGACGTACTACGAGCAGTACTTC.

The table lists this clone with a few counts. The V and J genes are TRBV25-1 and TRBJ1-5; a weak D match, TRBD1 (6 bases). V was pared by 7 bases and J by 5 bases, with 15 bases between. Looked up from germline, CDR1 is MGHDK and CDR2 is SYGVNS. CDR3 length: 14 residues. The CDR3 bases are TGTGCCAGCACGCCTCGGGGGGCGGATCAGCCCCAGCATTTT. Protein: CASTPRGADQPQHF. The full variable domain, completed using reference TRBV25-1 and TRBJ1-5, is EADIYQTPRYLVIGTGKKITLECSQTMGHDKMYWYQQDPGMELHLIHYSYGVNSTEKGDLSSESTVSRIRTEHFPLTLESARPSHTSQYLCASTPRGADQPQHFGDGTRLSIL.

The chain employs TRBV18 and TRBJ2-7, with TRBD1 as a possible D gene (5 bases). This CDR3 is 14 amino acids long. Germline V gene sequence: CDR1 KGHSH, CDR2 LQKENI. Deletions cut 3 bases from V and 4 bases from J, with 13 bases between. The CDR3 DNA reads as TGTGCCAGCTCACCTGCCGATAGGGGTTACGAGCAGTACTTC. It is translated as CASSPADRGYEQYF.

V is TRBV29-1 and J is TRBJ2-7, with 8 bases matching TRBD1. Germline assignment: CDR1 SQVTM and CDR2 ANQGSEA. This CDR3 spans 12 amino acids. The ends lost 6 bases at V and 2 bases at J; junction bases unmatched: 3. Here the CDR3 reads CSVATGAYEQYF. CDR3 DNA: TGCAGCGTCGCGACAGGGGCCTACGAGCAGTACTTC.

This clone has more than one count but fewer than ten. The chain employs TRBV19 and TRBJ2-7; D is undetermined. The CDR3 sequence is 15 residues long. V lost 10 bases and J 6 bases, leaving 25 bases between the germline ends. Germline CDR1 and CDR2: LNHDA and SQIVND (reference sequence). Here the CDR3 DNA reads TGTGCCACCTTCCCGCCTCTAGTAGTCTCCCGCGAGCAGTACTTC. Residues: CATFPPLVVSREQYF.